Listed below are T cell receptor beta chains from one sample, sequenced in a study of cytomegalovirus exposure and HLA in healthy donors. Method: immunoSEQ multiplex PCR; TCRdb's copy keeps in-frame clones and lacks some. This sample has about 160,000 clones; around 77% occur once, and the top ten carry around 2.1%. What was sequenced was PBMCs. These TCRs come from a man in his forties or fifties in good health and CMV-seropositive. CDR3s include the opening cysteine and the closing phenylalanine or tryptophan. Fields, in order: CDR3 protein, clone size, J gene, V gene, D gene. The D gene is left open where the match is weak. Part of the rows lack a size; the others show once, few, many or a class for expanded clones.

CDR3: CASSLWDRQETQYF
size: NA
J: TRBJ2-5
V: TRBV5-1
D: TRBD1

CDR3: CASRTLGTGDLYGYTF
size: NA
J: TRBJ1-2
V: TRBV19
D: TRBD1

CDR3: CASSEILAGGKPQFF
size: NA
J: TRBJ2-1
V: TRBV6-1
D: TRBD2

CDR3: CAISEPGAPGGAPDEQFF
size: few
J: TRBJ2-1
V: TRBV10-3
D: TRBD1

CDR3: CAISEEGYTGGFNQPQHF
size: NA
J: TRBJ1-5
V: TRBV10-3
D: TRBD1

CDR3: CASSLTGVWNTGELFF
size: few
J: TRBJ2-2
V: TRBV27
D: NA

CDR3: CAWSLAGGQFF
size: few
J: TRBJ2-1
V: TRBV30
D: TRBD2

CDR3: CASSLGRTSNEQFF
size: NA
J: TRBJ2-1
V: TRBV7-8
D: TRBD2

CDR3: CASSSAGTGVEKLFF
size: NA
J: TRBJ1-4
V: TRBV5-1
D: TRBD1

CDR3: CSVELGGNEQFF
size: few
J: TRBJ2-1
V: TRBV29-1
D: NA

CDR3: CASSRAEGRTDTQYF
size: NA
J: TRBJ2-3
V: TRBV18
D: NA

CDR3: CASRQLTGETQYF
size: NA
J: TRBJ2-5
V: TRBV7-9
D: NA

CDR3: CASSPGTSGGTKNIQYF
size: NA
J: TRBJ2-4
V: TRBV5-4
D: TRBD2

CDR3: CASSPPIQGATNYGYTF
size: NA
J: TRBJ1-2
V: TRBV13
D: TRBD1

CDR3: CASSLQGQGYGYTF
size: NA
J: TRBJ1-2
V: TRBV5-1
D: TRBD1

CDR3: CASSGGIQGGELFF
size: NA
J: TRBJ2-2
V: TRBV7-8
D: NA

CDR3: CASSSWTGGYGYTF
size: NA
J: TRBJ1-2
V: TRBV6-1
D: TRBD1

CDR3: CASSPLPLRTGKWGTGELFF
size: NA
J: TRBJ2-2
V: TRBV4-1
D: TRBD1

CDR3: CASSIPGGPQHF
size: NA
J: TRBJ1-5
V: TRBV19
D: NA

CDR3: CASSMDRGAKNIQYF
size: NA
J: TRBJ2-4
V: TRBV9
D: TRBD1

CDR3: CASSLEGRANTEAFF
size: NA
J: TRBJ1-1
V: TRBV5-1
D: NA

CDR3: CAWSVGRTGTGNSPLHF
size: NA
J: TRBJ1-6
V: TRBV30
D: TRBD1

CDR3: CASSAQGYYNEQFF
size: NA
J: TRBJ2-1
V: TRBV6-4
D: NA

CDR3: CASTDPRQGATYGNQPQHF
size: few
J: TRBJ1-5
V: TRBV19
D: TRBD1

CDR3: CASSDHLRSNEKLFF
size: few
J: TRBJ1-4
V: TRBV25-1
D: NA

CDR3: CAWSVHTVETSGNTIYF
size: NA
J: TRBJ1-3
V: TRBV30
D: NA

CDR3: CASSPFPTGGYDEQYF
size: NA
J: TRBJ2-7
V: TRBV2
D: TRBD1

CDR3: CATSALNQPQHF
size: NA
J: TRBJ1-5
V: TRBV15
D: NA

CDR3: CASSLGNLVHEQYF
size: NA
J: TRBJ2-7
V: TRBV7-6
D: NA

CDR3: CASSYWAGGGNEQFF
size: NA
J: TRBJ2-1
V: TRBV6-5
D: TRBD1

CDR3: CASSETTGTENGYTF
size: NA
J: TRBJ1-2
V: TRBV5-1
D: TRBD1

CDR3: CASSLSQGYEQYF
size: NA
J: TRBJ2-7
V: TRBV7-2
D: NA

CDR3: CASSLGMDRGDQPQHF
size: few
J: TRBJ1-5
V: TRBV11-2
D: TRBD1

CDR3: CASSLDGSNYGYTF
size: NA
J: TRBJ1-2
V: TRBV5-6
D: NA

CDR3: CASSVRGSTYNSPLHF
size: NA
J: TRBJ1-6
V: TRBV2
D: NA

CDR3: CASSWTGTYEQYF
size: NA
J: TRBJ2-7
V: TRBV10-1
D: TRBD1

CDR3: CASSLGQGDTEAFF
size: NA
J: TRBJ1-1
V: TRBV4-1
D: TRBD1

CDR3: CASSWQGGNQPQHF
size: NA
J: TRBJ1-5
V: TRBV5-1
D: TRBD1

CDR3: CATSRDLQGKQLFF
size: once
J: TRBJ2-1
V: TRBV15
D: NA

CDR3: CASSLGAPVELFF
size: NA
J: TRBJ2-2
V: TRBV7-9
D: NA

CDR3: CAWSWGQGPEKLFF
size: NA
J: TRBJ1-4
V: TRBV30
D: TRBD1